Below are 21 T cell receptor beta chains sequenced from a single sample in a study of T cell responses to AZD1222 COVID-19 vaccine. Only in-frame clones appear in the TCRdb table, and some are missing; sequencing was by immunoSEQ multiplex PCR. The profile shows roughly 120,000 clones, almost 95% of them singletons. This material consisted of peripheral blood, taken 28 days after the second AZD1222 dose. The receptors here all came from an adult who received the AZD1222 COVID-19 vaccine.

The chain is built from TRBV2 and TRBJ1-4; 7 nucleotides agree with TRBD1. V shed 6 bases and J 3 bases; nucleotides not matched to a gene: 10. CDR1 is SNHLY, CDR2 FYNNEI, per germline. The CDR3 spans 16 residues. CDR3 sequence: CASRLTGPAANEKLFF. CDR3 coding DNA: TGTGCCAGCAGATTGACAGGGCCCGCGGCTAATGAAAAACTGTTTTTT. Variable domain in full (rest from reference TRBV2 and TRBJ1-4): EPEVTQTPSHQVTQMGQEVILRCVPISNHLYFYWYRQILGQKVEFLVSFYNNEISEKSEIFDDQFSVERPDGSNFTLKIRSTKLEDSAMYFCASRLTGPAANEKLFFGSGTQLSVL.

This clone has only one observation. The gene calls are TRBV7-3 and TRBJ1-2, with D possibly being TRBD1 (6 bases). Trimming left V 1 base short and J 3 bases short, with 12 bases between. Germline V gives CDR1 SGHTA, CDR2 FQGTGA. CDR3 length: 15 residues. The CDR3 DNA reads TGTGCCAGCAGCTTAAGCCCGGCAGGGGACTATGGCTACACCTTC. Its protein is CASSLSPAGDYGYTF.

The chain is built from TRBV15 and TRBJ1-2; maybe TRBD1 (6 bases). CDR1 LNHNV and CDR2 YYDKDF come from the germline V gene (reference sequence). The CDR3 has 14 residues. V gave up 9 bases and J gave up 6 bases, with 20 bases separating them. The CDR3 loop reads CATHERGPGNGYTF. CDR3 nucleotides: TGTGCCACGCATGAGCGGGGGCCTGGGAATGGCTACACCTTC.

The chain uses TRBV7-8 and TRBJ1-2, with D unclear. Trimming stripped 0 bases from V and 4 bases from J, with 12 bases between. Germline V CDR1 and CDR2: SGHVS, FQNEAQ. The CDR3 loop spans 15 amino acids. The CDR3 DNA reads as TGTGCCAGCAGCTTAGCGCTGGGAAGTAGCTATGGCTACACCTTC. Encoded protein: CASSLALGSSYGYTF.

The chain links TRBV7-9 to TRBJ1-1; D ambiguous. This CDR3 has 11 amino acids. CDR1 and CDR2 from the germline V gene are SEHNR and FQNEAQ (reference sequence). Trimming pared 0 bases from V and 4 bases from J, leaving 0 bases between. CDR3 sequence: CASSLATEAFF. The CDR3 nucleotides read TGTGCCAGCAGCTTAGCCACTGAAGCTTTCTTT.

This clone was counted between two and nine times. The V and J genes are TRBV9 and TRBJ2-5; D is ambiguous. Germline CDR1 reads SGDLS; CDR2 reads YYNGEE. This CDR3 has 13 amino acids. V was pared by 1 base and J by 5 bases, with 9 bases between. As DNA, the CDR3 is TGTGCCAGCAGCGTATTCGAGTCGGAGACCCAGTACTTC. Translating it yields CASSVFESETQYF.

In its sample, this clone was seen once. The genes are TRBV28 and TRBJ1-1; a weak D match, TRBD1 (5 bases). The germline V gene has CDR1 MDHEN and CDR2 SYDVKM. V lost 5 bases, J lost 4 bases, and 11 bases lay in between. CDR3 length equals 13 residues. The CDR3 sequence is CASSAGAITEAFF. The CDR3 DNA sequence: TGTGCCAGCAGTGCCGGGGCAATCACTGAAGCTTTCTTT.

V usage is TRBV28 and J usage is TRBJ2-4; D ambiguous. The CDR3 runs to 14 residues. Per the germline V gene, CDR1 is MDHEN and CDR2 is SYDVKM. V lost 0 bases and J lost 2, with 5 bases in between. The CDR3 spells CASSLWEPKNIQYF. CDR3 sequence (DNA): TGTGCCAGCAGTTTATGGGAACCCAAAAACATTCAGTACTTC. Complete variable domain (other parts from reference TRBV28 and TRBJ2-4): DVKVTQSSRYLVKRTGEKVFLECVQDMDHENMFWYRQDPGLGLRLIYFSYDVKMKEKGDIPEGYSVSREKKERFSLILESASTNQTSMYLCASSLWEPKNIQYFGAGTRLSVL.

The V call is TRBV19, the J call TRBJ1-5, with no clear D. Trimming pared 6 bases from V and 2 bases from J, leaving 11 bases between. The CDR3 runs 14 residues. Germline CDR1 LNHDA, CDR2 SQIVND (reference sequence). The CDR3 loop reads CASSAMKGNQPQHF. In DNA, the CDR3 is TGTGCCAGTAGCGCTATGAAGGGCAATCAGCCCCAGCATTTT.

The chain carries TRBV2 and TRBJ1-5; the D is unclear. Germline assignment: CDR1 SNHLY and CDR2 FYNNEI. CDR3 length: 13 amino acids. The V end lost 4 bases, the J end lost 1 base, and 5 bases lay between the germline ends. CDR3 nucleotides: TGTGCCAGCAGTGTAACGAGCAATCAGCCCCAGCATTTT. Its translation is CASSVTSNQPQHF.

The J gene is TRBJ2-7, the V gene TRBV6-5, with 11 bases lining up with TRBD2. V shed 8 bases and J 4 bases; nucleotides not matched to a gene: 7. CDR1 is MNHEY and CDR2 is SVGAGI in the germline V gene. This CDR3 has 14 residues. Here the CDR3 reads CASSRLAGSYEQYF. For the CDR3, the DNA is TGTGCCAGCTCTAGACTAGCGGGATCGTACGAGCAGTACTTC.

The genes are TRBV11-3 and TRBJ2-3, with D perhaps TRBD2 (6 bases). Trimming took off 2 bases at V and 3 bases at J, with 9 bases between the two ends. CDR3 size: 14 residues. Germline CDR1 SGHNT, CDR2 YENEEA. The CDR3 DNA sequence: TGTGCCAGCAGCTTAACTCGGGAGACAGATACGCAGTATTTT. Amino acid sequence: CASSLTRETDTQYF.

The chain uses TRBV7-9 and TRBJ2-7; perhaps TRBD1 as D (6 bases). V lost 5 bases and J lost 1, with 9 bases in between. This CDR3 has 13 amino acids. Looked up from germline, CDR1 is SEHNR and CDR2 is FQNEAQ (reference sequence). The chain's CDR3 is CASSPDSSYEQYF. The CDR3 nucleotides read TGTGCCAGCAGCCCGGACAGTTCCTACGAGCAGTACTTC.

J is TRBJ1-5 and V is TRBV6-6; 11 positions match TRBD1. This CDR3 contains 15 residues. From germline, CDR1 is MNHNY and CDR2 SVGAGI (reference sequence). V trimming: 0 bases; J trimming: 5 bases; junction bases outside the gene matches: 0. CDR3 sequence reads: CASSYSDRGHQPQHF. CDR3 in DNA: TGTGCCAGCAGTTACTCGGACAGGGGGCATCAGCCCCAGCATTTT.

The chain combines TRBV7-9 with TRBJ1-6; no reliable D call. Germline CDR1 SEHNR, CDR2 FQNEAQ (reference sequence). The CDR3 runs to 12 residues. Trimming took 2 bases from V and 14 from J, leaving 10 bases between them. This CDR3 reads CASSLPDGALHF. The CDR3 DNA reads TGTGCCAGCAGCTTACCTGATGGGGCCCTCCACTTT.

This chain connects TRBV2 to TRBJ2-7; D call uncertain. The germline CDR1 and CDR2 sequences are SNHLY and FYNNEI. V lost 10 bases, J lost 0 bases, and 16 bases lay in between. The CDR3 runs to 14 residues. DNA of the CDR3: TGTGCCATCGTACCGATCCCGTTCTCCTACGAGCAGTACTTC. Its protein is CAIVPIPFSYEQYF.

The chain couples TRBV7-9 to TRBJ1-1; D is perhaps TRBD1 (5 bases). V lost 2 bases and J lost 5, with 9 bases in between. Germline V gives CDR1 SEHNR, CDR2 FQNEAQ (reference sequence). The CDR3 length is 13 residues. CDR3 region: CASSLREGTEAFF. The CDR3 DNA reads as TGTGCCAGCAGCTTAAGGGAGGGGACTGAAGCTTTCTTT.

The V and J genes are TRBV5-1 and TRBJ2-5; the match to TRBD2 covers 7 bases. The CDR3 consists of 16 residues. Unmatched junction bases numbered 6, after V lost 0 bases and J lost 1 base. From germline, CDR1 is SGHRS and CDR2 YFSETQ. The CDR3 reads CASSLGVAGLQETQYF. CDR3 DNA: TGCGCCAGCAGCTTGGGAGTAGCGGGTCTCCAAGAGACCCAGTACTTC.

This chain uses TRBV5-1 with TRBJ1-1; tentative D call: TRBD1 (5 bases). Trimming removed 4 bases from V and 2 bases from J, with 18 bases in between. The CDR3 extends over 16 amino acids. From germline, CDR1 is SGHRS and CDR2 YFSETQ. This CDR3 reads CASSRSGFGGNTEAFF. The CDR3 DNA reads TGCGCCAGCAGCCGGAGTGGGTTTGGGGGTAACACTGAAGCTTTCTTT.

The V gene is TRBV29-1, the J gene TRBJ2-2; 12 bases line up with TRBD1. Germline CDR1 is SQVTM and CDR2 is ANQGSEA. CDR3 length: 15 amino acids. V lost 6 bases and J lost 1; bases outside the gene matches: 3. Written as DNA, the CDR3 is TGCAGCGTCGGGACAGGGGGCGGGAACACCGGGGAGCTGTTTTTT. It encodes CSVGTGGGNTGELFF.

The chain combines TRBV4-2 with TRBJ1-5; TRBD1 agrees at 9 bases. J was trimmed by 3 bases and V by 1 base; bases with no gene match: 10. Germline V gene lookup returns CDR1 LGHNA and CDR2 YNFKEQ. The CDR3 is 18 amino acids. Here the CDR3 DNA reads TGTGCCAGCAGCCAAGGACAGGGGGATGTGGTAATCAATCAGCCCCAGCATTTT. The encoded protein is CASSQGQGDVVINQPQHF.